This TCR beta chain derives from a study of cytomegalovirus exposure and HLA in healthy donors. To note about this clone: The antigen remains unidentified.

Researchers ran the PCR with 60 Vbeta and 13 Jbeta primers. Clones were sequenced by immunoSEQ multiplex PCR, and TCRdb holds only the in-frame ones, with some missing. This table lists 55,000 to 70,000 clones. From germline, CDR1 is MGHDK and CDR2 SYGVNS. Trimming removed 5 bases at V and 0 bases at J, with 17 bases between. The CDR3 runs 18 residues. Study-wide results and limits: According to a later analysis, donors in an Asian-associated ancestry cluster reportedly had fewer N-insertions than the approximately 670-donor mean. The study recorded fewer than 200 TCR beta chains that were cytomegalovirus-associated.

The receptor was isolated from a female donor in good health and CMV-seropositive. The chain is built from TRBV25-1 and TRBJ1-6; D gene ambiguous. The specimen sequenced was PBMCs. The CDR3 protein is CASSTGEGGSSYNSPLHF. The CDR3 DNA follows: TGTGCCAGCAGTACGGGAGAGGGCGGAAGCTCCTATAATTCACCCCTCCACTTT.